These 32 T cell receptor beta chains share one sample of origin, sequenced in a study of identical twins. TCRdb processed the 5' RACE reads anew with MiXCR; each CDR3 protein has one entry. The sample contains 250,000 or so distinct CDR3 sequences, roughly an eighth of which appear only once. Another study also made use of these data, one on yellow fever vaccine responses in identical twins.

Sequenced input: memory (CD45RO+) T cells sorted from blood. These receptors were taken from a young woman in good health.

There are a few counts of this clonotype. The chain is built from TRBV6-1 and TRBJ2-3; perhaps TRBD1 as D (6 bases). The CDR3 contains 14 residues. V shed 6 bases and J shed 2 bases, with 12 bases lying between them. Per germline, CDR1 MNHNS and CDR2 SASEGT. The DNA of the CDR3 is TGTGCCAGCAGCTCGACAGGTATCACAGATACGCAGTATTTT. Its protein product is CASSSTGITDTQYF.

The rearrangement uses TRBV6-2 or TRBV6-3 and TRBJ2-4; TRBD2 agrees at 12 bases. CDR1 and CDR2 from the germline V gene are MNHEY and SVGEGT. The CDR3 loop spans 17 amino acids. Trimming took 7 bases from V and 6 from J; bases not matched to a gene: 13. CDR3: CASTETPTSGSRNIQYF. DNA for the CDR3: TGTGCCAGCACCGAAACCCCGACTAGCGGGAGCCGAAACATTCAGTACTTC.

In this sample, this clonotype turned up a few times. The chain recombines TRBV7-2 with TRBJ2-4, with D possibly being TRBD2 (6 bases). V was clipped by 2 bases and J by 9 bases, with 14 bases between them. CDR3 length: 14 residues. Germline V gene lookup returns CDR1 SGHTA and CDR2 FQGNSA. DNA of the CDR3: TGTGCCAGCAGCTTACTGGCGGGGCGAAGCATTCAGTACTTC. Translation gives CASSLLAGRSIQYF.

This clonotype occurred a few times. The gene calls are TRBV20-1 and TRBJ2-1; 11 bases are shared with TRBD1. Germline V gene data show CDR1 as DFQATT and CDR2 as SNEGSKA (reference sequence). The CDR3 extends over 13 amino acids. Unmatched junction bases numbered 1, after V lost 5 bases and J lost 4 bases. CDR3 DNA: TGCAGTGCTGGGACAGGGGGTTACAATGAGCAGTTCTTC. It translates to CSAGTGGYNEQFF.

In its sample, this clonotype was seen many times. The rearrangement uses TRBV29-1 and TRBJ2-5; D perhaps matches TRBD2 (5 bases). The CDR3 extends over 12 amino acids. The germline V gene has CDR1 SQVTM and CDR2 ANQGSEA. The V end lost 8 bases, the J end lost 4 bases, and 14 bases lay between the germline ends. The CDR3 sequence is CSSLGRGETQYF. CDR3 nucleotides: TGCAGCTCGTTAGGACGGGGAGAGACCCAGTACTTC. The whole variable domain, remainder taken from reference TRBV29-1 and TRBJ2-5, is SAVISQKPSRDICQRGTSLTIQCQVDSQVTMMFWYRQQPGQSLTLIATANQGSEATYESGFVIDKFPISRPNLTFSTLTVSNMSPEDSSIYLCSSLGRGETQYFGPGTRLLVL.

In its sample, this clonotype was seen a few times. This rearrangement joins TRBV18 to TRBJ2-5; 8 bases are a match to TRBD1. Unmatched junction bases numbered 2, after V lost 4 bases and J lost 4 bases. The CDR3 runs to 13 residues. CDR1 KGHSH and CDR2 LQKENI come from the germline V gene. The CDR3 sequence is CASSRGQVETQYF. Here the CDR3 DNA reads TGTGCCAGCTCACGGGGACAGGTAGAGACCCAGTACTTC.

The J gene is TRBJ1-2, the V gene TRBV7-9; D is ambiguous. Per the germline V gene, CDR1 is SEHNR and CDR2 is FQNEAQ (reference sequence). Trimming removed 5 bases from V and 4 bases from J, with 11 bases in between. The CDR3 runs to 13 residues. In DNA, the CDR3 is TGTGCCAGCAGCACCACAGAGAGCTATGGCTACACCTTC. Residues: CASSTTESYGYTF.

By its share, this clonotype is medium-sized (0.01 to 0.1%). This chain links TRBV20-1 with TRBJ1-1; D remains unclear. CDR1 and CDR2 (germline): DFQATT, SNEGSKA (reference sequence). The V end was cut by 3 bases, the J end by 4 bases, with 6 bases between. This CDR3 has 11 amino acids. CDR3 nucleotides: TGCAGTGCTAGGGAGTCCACTGAAGCTTTCTTT. Encoded protein: CSARESTEAFF.

There are a few counts of this clonotype. Here the CDR3 reads CASSWVLGQETQYF. CDR3 sequence (DNA): TGCGCCAGCAGCTGGGTTCTGGGGCAAGAGACCCAGTACTTC. The rearrangement uses TRBV5-1 and TRBJ2-5; D not resolved. The V and J ends lost 3 bases and 2 bases respectively, with 11 bases between them. Germline V gene data show CDR1 as SGHRS and CDR2 as YFSETQ. This CDR3 has 14 residues.

The V gene is TRBV9, the J gene TRBJ2-7, with 8 nucleotides matching TRBD1. The CDR3 runs to 14 residues. Germline V gene lookup returns CDR1 SGDLS and CDR2 YYNGEE. V lost 7 bases, J lost 3 bases, and 9 bases stayed unmatched. CDR3 loop: CASSRQGQSYEQYF. CDR3 sequence (DNA): TGTGCCAGCTCACGACAGGGGCAAAGCTACGAGCAGTACTTC.

This clonotype has ten or more counts. J is TRBJ2-7 and V is TRBV20-1; D is ambiguous. The CDR3 sequence is 11 residues long. The V and J ends lost 7 bases and 7 bases respectively, with 14 bases between them. Germline V lookup: CDR1 DFQATT, CDR2 SNEGSKA (reference sequence). The DNA of the CDR3 is TGCAGTGTCCCAGCAGCGAGGGAGCAGTACTTC. Translated, it gives CSVPAAREQYF.

The chain links TRBV15 to TRBJ2-5; D could derive from TRBD1 or TRBD2 (5 bases each). Germline values: CDR1 LNHNV, CDR2 YYDKDF (reference sequence). The V gene lost 6 bases and the J gene lost 4 bases, with 9 bases spanning the gap. The CDR3 consists of 12 residues. CDR3 bases: TGTGCCACCAGTACGGGGCCAGAGACCCAGTACTTC. This codes for CATSTGPETQYF.

This clonotype has only a few counts. The J gene is TRBJ2-5, the V gene TRBV9; 10 bases are a match to TRBD2. The length of the CDR3 is 14 residues. Germline lookup yields CDR1 SGDLS and CDR2 YYNGEE. V lost 4 bases, J lost 5 bases, and 5 bases stayed unmatched. The CDR3 protein is CASSPGTSVETQYF. The CDR3 region has the DNA TGTGCCAGCAGCCCGGGGACTAGCGTCGAGACCCAGTACTTC.

CDR3 in DNA: TGTGCCAGCGACAGGGGGCTAGGCAATCAGCCCCAGCATTTT. Translating gives CASDRGLGNQPQHF. V and J are TRBV19 and TRBJ1-5; 10 bases line up with TRBD1. The V segment lost 9 bases and the J segment 2 bases; nucleotides outside the gene matches: 4. The germline V gene encodes CDR1 LNHDA and CDR2 SQIVND (reference sequence). This CDR3 spans 14 amino acids.

There are a few counts of this clonotype. The chain recombines TRBV2 with TRBJ1-1; the D gene is possibly TRBD1 (6 bases). V was pared by 6 bases and J by 1 base, with 15 bases between. This CDR3 spans 15 amino acids. Germline V gene data show CDR1 as SNHLY and CDR2 as FYNNEI. The CDR3 here is CASSLRTDENTEAFF. The CDR3 nucleotides are TGTGCCAGCAGCCTAAGGACAGACGAGAACACTGAAGCTTTCTTT.

This clonotype was picked up a small number of times. The chain couples TRBV5-6 to TRBJ2-6, with a weak D call TRBD1 (5 bases). The CDR3 covers 16 residues. Germline loops: CDR1 SGHDT, CDR2 YYEEEE. Trimming pared 0 bases from V and 3 bases from J, leaving 10 bases between. CDR3 DNA sequence: TGTGCCAGCAGCTTGGCCGGCAGGGTTGGGGCCAACGTCCTGACTTTC. Amino acids: CASSLAGRVGANVLTF.

This clonotype was seen a handful of times. The J gene is TRBJ1-5, the V gene TRBV5-6; a weak D match, TRBD1 (6 bases). The germline V gene has CDR1 SGHDT and CDR2 YYEEEE. Between the trimmed V and J ends, which lost 4 bases and 7 bases, there was a span of 18 bases. The CDR3 covers 15 residues. The CDR3 region has the DNA TGTGCCAGCAGCCCCGCTGGTCAGGGGAGCCAGCCCCAGCATTTT. This encodes CASSPAGQGSQPQHF. The full variable domain, with the rest looked up from reference TRBV5-6 and TRBJ1-5, is DAGVTQSPTHLIKTRGQQVTLRCSPKSGHDTVSWYQQALGQGPQFIFQYYEEEERQRGNFPDRFSGHQFPNYSSELNVNALLLGDSALYLCASSPAGQGSQPQHFGDGTRLSIL.

The chain uses TRBV28 and TRBJ2-3, with TRBD1 matching 7 bases. The V gene end was trimmed by 5 bases and the J gene end by 1 base; junction bases not matched to a gene: 6. CDR1 and CDR2 (germline): MDHEN, SYDVKM. There are 15 residues in the CDR3. In nucleotides, the CDR3 is TGTGCCAGCAGTCGGGGACAGCGCGGCACAGATACGCAGTATTTT. Its protein product is CASSRGQRGTDTQYF.

This clonotype has ten or more counts. The chain uses TRBV12-3 or TRBV12-4 and TRBJ1-5; TRBD1 aligns across 9 bases. The CDR3 totals 14 residues. The J segment lost 5 bases and the V segment lost 6 bases, leaving 5 bases of the junction unmatched. In DNA form, the CDR3 reads TGTGCCAGCAGCTTGGACAGGGGCTATCAGCCCCAGCATTTT. Translated: CASSLDRGYQPQHF.

This chain joins TRBV29-1 and TRBJ2-7; TRBD1 or TRBD2 may be the D gene (6 bases each). The CDR3 is 13 amino acids. Looked up from germline, CDR1 is SQVTM and CDR2 is ANQGSEA. V was pared by 6 bases and J by 4 bases, with 16 bases between. CDR3 nucleotides: TGCAGCGTGGCGCGGGACACGGCGTACGAGCAGTACTTC. It specifies CSVARDTAYEQYF.

The chain uses TRBV10-3 and TRBJ2-5; D might be TRBD2 (6 bases). Trimming took off 5 bases at V and 3 bases at J, with 10 bases between the two ends. The CDR3 is made up of 13 amino acids. Germline CDR1 is ENHRY and CDR2 is SYGVKD. The DNA for the CDR3 is TGTGCCATCAGTAAGGGACTCAAAGAGACCCAGTACTTC. This sequence encodes CAISKGLKETQYF.

This clonotype was picked up many times. The chain has TRBV10-3 and TRBJ2-2; a possible D gene is TRBD1 (5 bases). The V gene's germline CDR1 is ENHRY and CDR2 SYGVKD. The CDR3 length is 15 residues. Deletions cut 6 bases from V and 4 bases from J, with 15 bases between. The CDR3 here is CAISGDRRTTGELFF. CDR3 bases: TGTGCCATCAGCGGAGACAGAAGAACCACCGGGGAGCTGTTTTTT.

This clonotype was recorded a few times. CDR3 nucleotides: TGTGCCAGCAGCTTCATAGCCAAAAACATTCAGTACTTC. It encodes CASSFIAKNIQYF. The V call is TRBV13, the J call TRBJ2-4, with D hard to call. The germline V gene has CDR1 PRHDT and CDR2 FYEKMQ (reference sequence). The CDR3 length is 13 residues. Trimming stripped 3 bases from V and 0 bases from J, with 3 bases between.

The chain uses TRBV2 and TRBJ2-7, with TRBD2 identical over 11 bases. CDR1 is SNHLY and CDR2 is FYNNEI in the germline V gene. The CDR3 extends over 14 amino acids. The J segment lost 11 bases and the V segment lost 6 bases, leaving 12 bases of the junction unmatched. The DNA of the CDR3 is TGTGCCAGCAGGTCCGGGACTAGCGGTCCCTGGGAGTACTTC. Encoded protein: CASRSGTSGPWEYF.

The chain carries TRBV20-1 and TRBJ2-7; D is undetermined. V dropped 3 bases and J dropped 3 bases, with 9 bases sitting between them. CDR1 and CDR2 (germline): DFQATT, SNEGSKA (reference sequence). The CDR3 covers 12 residues. The CDR3 protein is CSASPRYYEQYF. CDR3 sequence (DNA): TGCAGTGCTAGTCCCCGATACTACGAGCAGTACTTC.

The chain joins TRBV6-1 to TRBJ2-3; D gene ambiguous. There are 15 residues in the CDR3. CDR1 MNHNS and CDR2 SASEGT come from the germline V gene. The germline V and J ends were trimmed by 2 bases and 1 base, with 10 bases remaining between them. CDR3 in DNA: TGTGCCAGCAGTGAACCCCCCGCGGGCACAGATACGCAGTATTTT. This translates into CASSEPPAGTDTQYF.

This clonotype has more than one count but fewer than ten. The chain couples TRBV2 to TRBJ2-3; 10 bases line up with TRBD1. This CDR3 spans 16 amino acids. Germline V gene data show CDR1 as SNHLY and CDR2 as FYNNEI. J was trimmed by 2 bases and V by 3 bases; bases with no gene match: 5. The CDR3 DNA sequence: TGTGCCAGCAGTGACGACAGGGGGCGGACCACAGATACGCAGTATTTT. Translation: CASSDDRGRTTDTQYF.

In the case of this clonotype: One base away lies a much larger clone, so this may be a sequencing read error. This sequence joins TRBV5-1 and TRBJ2-7; D is ambiguous. This CDR3 region has 13 residues. Germline V lookup: CDR1 SGHRS, CDR2 YFSETQ. The ends were cut back, 4 bases at V and 3 bases at J, with 11 bases in the middle. The CDR3 DNA sequence: TGCGCCAGCAGCCTCCCCGTCGGCTACGAGCAGTACTTC. Its translation: CASSLPVGYEQYF.

This clonotype was seen many times. This rearrangement joins TRBV7-9 to TRBJ2-3, with 10 positions matching TRBD1. This CDR3 comprises 15 residues. The germline V gene encodes CDR1 SEHNR and CDR2 FQNEAQ (reference sequence). The junction had 5 bases not matched to a gene; V was cut back by 5 bases and J by 3 bases. The DNA for the CDR3 is TGTGCCAGCAGCACATTGGGACAGGGGACAGATACGCAGTATTTT. The encoded protein is CASSTLGQGTDTQYF.

This clonotype was seen many times. The V and J genes are TRBV5-1 and TRBJ2-2; 7 bases agree with TRBD1. CDR3 length equals 15 residues. In germline, CDR1 is SGHRS, CDR2 YFSETQ. Unmatched junction bases numbered 5, after V lost 4 bases and J lost 2 bases. DNA of the CDR3: TGCGCCAGCAGCCTACAGGGGCCCAACACCGGGGAGCTGTTTTTT. Protein sequence: CASSLQGPNTGELFF.

The chain couples TRBV11-3 to TRBJ1-1; D gene uncertain. The V and J ends lost 2 bases and 3 bases respectively, with 7 bases between them. The CDR3 has 13 amino acids. Germline V gives CDR1 SGHNT, CDR2 YENEEA. The CDR3 nucleotides read TGTGCCAGCAGCTTAAAGTGGGACACTGAAGCTTTCTTT. It codes for CASSLKWDTEAFF.

The chain employs TRBV6-1 and TRBJ2-1; 8 positions match TRBD2. V lost 5 bases to trimming and J lost 3 bases; unmatched junction nucleotides: 6. The CDR3 loop spans 15 amino acids. Germline loops: CDR1 MNHNS, CDR2 SASEGT. The CDR3 loop is CASSPPGLGYNEQFF. DNA for the CDR3: TGTGCCAGCAGTCCTCCGGGACTAGGCTACAATGAGCAGTTCTTC.